These T cell receptor beta chains were read from a single sample in a study of T cell responses to AZD1222 COVID-19 vaccine. This table comes from immunoSEQ multiplex PCR, and its TCRdb copy is limited to in-frame clones, with some not included. This sample has around 97,000 clones, with 91% found just once. The sample consisted of peripheral blood, taken on day 0 of AZD1222 vaccination. Receptor source: an adult in good health. The CDR3 runs from the conserved cysteine through the conserved F or W. A row's size may be missing; if present it is once, few, many or a size class.

J | size | V | CDR3
TRBJ1-6 | . | TRBV4-1 | CASSSGLNSPLHF
TRBJ1-5 | . | TRBV7-2 | CASSSQGGSNQPQHF
TRBJ2-7 | . | TRBV5-8 | CASISYEQYF
TRBJ1-1 | . | TRBV28 | CASSRGQGKVSDTEAFF
TRBJ2-3 | . | TRBV28 | CASSLGSDTQYF
TRBJ2-7 | . | TRBV9 | CASSVATGVYEQYF
TRBJ1-6 | . | TRBV5-4 | CASSARTDDSPLHF
TRBJ2-1 | . | TRBV7-2 | CASSDSPLYNEQFF
TRBJ2-7 | . | TRBV7-6 | CASSLARRDEQYF
TRBJ1-4 | . | TRBV18 | CASSPPRSGIATNEKLFF
TRBJ1-2 | . | TRBV9 | CASREDSPPYGYTF
TRBJ2-7 | . | TRBV5-1 | CASTRTGGYEQYF
TRBJ2-5 | . | TRBV28 | CASTPAGTSGRETQYF
TRBJ2-3 | . | TRBV24-1 | CATSDPGLRSTDTQYF
TRBJ1-5 | . | TRBV7-9 | CASTTGPLGSNQPQHF
TRBJ2-1 | . | TRBV5-4 | CASSSLGLAGGPSSYNEQFF
TRBJ1-2 | . | TRBV19 | CASTAVQGSRVSLNYGYTF
TRBJ2-5 | few | TRBV7-2 | CASSPARGGQETQYF
TRBJ2-2 | few | TRBV5-4 | CASSPVAGGYTGELFF
TRBJ2-1 | . | TRBV28 | CASSLRGGGSYNEQFF
TRBJ2-1 | once | TRBV27 | CASSANPLAPDYNEQFF
TRBJ2-7 | . | TRBV28 | CASSSVSQTYEQYF
TRBJ2-1 | . | TRBV19 | CASSAPLATKTYNEQFF
TRBJ2-3 | . | TRBV6-5 | CASGGAHADTQYF
TRBJ2-1 | . | TRBV18 | CASSLTSVYNEQFF
TRBJ2-7 | . | TRBV28 | CASSSGQLSEQYF
TRBJ2-1 | once | TRBV28 | CASRMTSGSLYEQFF
TRBJ2-3 | . | TRBV7-6 | CASSLGLARSTDTQYF
TRBJ2-1 | . | TRBV4-3 | CASSQASSGRSNEQFF
TRBJ2-5 | . | TRBV29-1 | CSVDSWAGETQYF
TRBJ1-5 | . | TRBV2 | CASSESGRGRQPQHF
TRBJ2-7 | . | TRBV9 | CASSGEVASGNYEQYF
TRBJ2-5 | . | TRBV5-1 | CASSLSTSRETQYF
TRBJ1-4 | . | TRBV7-2 | CASSTGPSNEKLFF
TRBJ2-1 | . | TRBV11-3 | CASSFGQGTYNEQFF
TRBJ1-5 | . | TRBV6-5 | CASSPDGSNQPQHF
TRBJ2-1 | . | TRBV5-6 | CASSGTGFFSYNEQFF
TRBJ2-3 | . | TRBV5-6 | CASSSRDYQSADTQYF
TRBJ1-6 | . | TRBV6-5 | CASSSRRQNSPLHF
TRBJ2-7 | . | TRBV29-1 | CSTERGQNYEQYF
TRBJ2-7 | . | TRBV29-1 | CSVTKPGQGFEQYF
TRBJ1-2 | . | TRBV27 | CASSLTSTGTENYGYTF
TRBJ2-1 | . | TRBV18 | CASSYTSGESNEQFF
TRBJ1-1 | . | TRBV5-5 | CASSLIVMNTEAFF